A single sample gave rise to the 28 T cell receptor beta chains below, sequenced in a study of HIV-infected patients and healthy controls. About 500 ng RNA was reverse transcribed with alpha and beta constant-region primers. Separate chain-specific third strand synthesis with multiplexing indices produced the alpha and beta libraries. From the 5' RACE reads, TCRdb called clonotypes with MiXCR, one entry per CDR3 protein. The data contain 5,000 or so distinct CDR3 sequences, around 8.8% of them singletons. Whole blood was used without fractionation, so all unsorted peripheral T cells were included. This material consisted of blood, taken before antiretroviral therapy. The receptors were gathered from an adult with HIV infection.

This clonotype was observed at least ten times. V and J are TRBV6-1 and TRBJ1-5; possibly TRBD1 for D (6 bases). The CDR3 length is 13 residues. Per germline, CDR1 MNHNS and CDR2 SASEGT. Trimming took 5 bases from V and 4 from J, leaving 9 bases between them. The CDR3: CASSHRDNQPQHF. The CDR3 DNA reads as TGTGCCAGCAGTCACAGGGATAATCAGCCCCAGCATTTT.

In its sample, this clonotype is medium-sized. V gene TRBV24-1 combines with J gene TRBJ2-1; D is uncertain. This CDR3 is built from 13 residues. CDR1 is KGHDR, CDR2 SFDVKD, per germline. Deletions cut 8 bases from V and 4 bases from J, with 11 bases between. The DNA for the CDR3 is TGTGCCACCAAACCTGACGAATACAATGAGCAGTTCTTC. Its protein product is CATKPDEYNEQFF.

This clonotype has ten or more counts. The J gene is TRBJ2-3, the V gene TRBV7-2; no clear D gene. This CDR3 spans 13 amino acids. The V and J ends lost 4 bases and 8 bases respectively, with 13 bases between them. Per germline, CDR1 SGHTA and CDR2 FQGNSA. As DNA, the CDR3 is TGTGCCAGCAGCTCCCCTTGGGGATCTACGCAGTATTTT. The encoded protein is CASSSPWGSTQYF.

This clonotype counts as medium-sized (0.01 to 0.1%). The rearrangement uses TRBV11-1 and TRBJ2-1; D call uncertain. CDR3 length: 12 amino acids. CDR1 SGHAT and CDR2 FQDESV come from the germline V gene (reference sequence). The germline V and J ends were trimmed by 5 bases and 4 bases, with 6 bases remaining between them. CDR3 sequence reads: CASSVSYNEQFF. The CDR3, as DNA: TGTGCCAGCAGCGTGTCTTACAATGAGCAGTTCTTC.

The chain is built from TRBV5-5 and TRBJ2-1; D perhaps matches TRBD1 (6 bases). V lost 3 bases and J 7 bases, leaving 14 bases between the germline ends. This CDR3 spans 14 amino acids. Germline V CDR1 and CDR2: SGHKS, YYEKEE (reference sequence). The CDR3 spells CASSWRQVLNEQFF. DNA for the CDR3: TGTGCCAGCAGCTGGAGACAGGTCCTAAATGAGCAGTTCTTC.

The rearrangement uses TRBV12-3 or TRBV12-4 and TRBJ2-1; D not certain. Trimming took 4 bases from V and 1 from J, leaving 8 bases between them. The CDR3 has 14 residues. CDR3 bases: TGTGCCAGCAGTTCGAGGTTATCCTACAATGAGCAGTTCTTC. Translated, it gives CASSSRLSYNEQFF.

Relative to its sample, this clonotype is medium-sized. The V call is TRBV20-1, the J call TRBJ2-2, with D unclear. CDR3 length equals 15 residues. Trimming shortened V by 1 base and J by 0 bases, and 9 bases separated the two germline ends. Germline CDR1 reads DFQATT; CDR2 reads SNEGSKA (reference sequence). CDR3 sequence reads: CSARARVTNTGELFF. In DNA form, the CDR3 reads TGCAGTGCTAGAGCTCGGGTCACGAACACCGGGGAGCTGTTTTTT.

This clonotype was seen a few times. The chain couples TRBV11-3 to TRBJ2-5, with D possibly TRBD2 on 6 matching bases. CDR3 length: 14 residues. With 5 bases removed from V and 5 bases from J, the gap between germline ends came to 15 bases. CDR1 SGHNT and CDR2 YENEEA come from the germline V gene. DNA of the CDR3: TGTGCCAGCAGCGAAGTGCGGGGTCGGGAGACCCAGTACTTC. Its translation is CASSEVRGRETQYF.

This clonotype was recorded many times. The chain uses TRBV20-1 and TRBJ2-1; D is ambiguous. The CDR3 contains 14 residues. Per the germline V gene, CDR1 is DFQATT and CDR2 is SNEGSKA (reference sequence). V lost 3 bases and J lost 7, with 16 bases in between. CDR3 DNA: TGCAGTGCTAGTCCCTCAGGTAATTCGAATGAGCAGTTCTTC. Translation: CSASPSGNSNEQFF.

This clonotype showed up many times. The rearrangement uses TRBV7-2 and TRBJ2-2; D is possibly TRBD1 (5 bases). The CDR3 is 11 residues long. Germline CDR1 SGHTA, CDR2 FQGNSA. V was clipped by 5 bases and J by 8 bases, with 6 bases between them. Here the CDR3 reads CASSRTGELFF. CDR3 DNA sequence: TGTGCCAGCAGCCGGACAGGGGAGCTGTTTTTT.

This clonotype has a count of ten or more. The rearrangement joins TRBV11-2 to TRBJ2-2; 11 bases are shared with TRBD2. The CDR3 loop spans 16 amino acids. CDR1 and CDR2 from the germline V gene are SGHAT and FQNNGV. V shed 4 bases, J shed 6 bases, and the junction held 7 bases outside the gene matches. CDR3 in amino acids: CASSSNSGRVSGELFF. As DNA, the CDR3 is TGTGCCAGCAGCTCCAATAGCGGGAGGGTCTCCGGGGAGCTGTTTTTT.

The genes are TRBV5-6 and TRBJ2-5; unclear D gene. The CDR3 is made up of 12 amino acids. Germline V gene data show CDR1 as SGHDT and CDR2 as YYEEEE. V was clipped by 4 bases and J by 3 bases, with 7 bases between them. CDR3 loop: CASSVVEETQYF. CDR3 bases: TGTGCCAGCAGCGTGGTGGAAGAGACCCAGTACTTC.

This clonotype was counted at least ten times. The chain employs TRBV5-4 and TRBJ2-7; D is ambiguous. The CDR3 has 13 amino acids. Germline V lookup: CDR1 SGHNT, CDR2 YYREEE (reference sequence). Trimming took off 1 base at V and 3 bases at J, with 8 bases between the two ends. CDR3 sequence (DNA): TGTGCCAGCAGCTTGAACAGCCACTACGAGCAGTACTTC. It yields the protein CASSLNSHYEQYF.

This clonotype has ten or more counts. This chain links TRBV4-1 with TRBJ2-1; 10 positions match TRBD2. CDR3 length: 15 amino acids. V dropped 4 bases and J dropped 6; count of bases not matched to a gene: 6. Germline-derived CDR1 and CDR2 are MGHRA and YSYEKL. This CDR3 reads CASSPTERGGNEQFF. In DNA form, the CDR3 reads TGCGCCAGCAGCCCCACCGAGCGGGGGGGCAATGAGCAGTTCTTC.

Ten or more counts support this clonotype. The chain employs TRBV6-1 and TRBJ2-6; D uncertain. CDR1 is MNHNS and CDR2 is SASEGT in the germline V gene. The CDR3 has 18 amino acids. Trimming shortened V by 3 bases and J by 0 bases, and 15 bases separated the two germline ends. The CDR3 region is CASSDLWRTNSGANVLTF. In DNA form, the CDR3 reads TGTGCCAGCAGTGATTTGTGGCGGACGAACTCTGGGGCCAACGTCCTGACTTTC.

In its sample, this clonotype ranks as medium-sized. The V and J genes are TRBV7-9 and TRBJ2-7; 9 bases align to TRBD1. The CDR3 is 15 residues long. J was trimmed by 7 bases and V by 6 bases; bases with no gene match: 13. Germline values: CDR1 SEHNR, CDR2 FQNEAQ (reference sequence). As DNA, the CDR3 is TGTGCCAGCAGGTCCTCGGGACAGGGTCTTCGTGAGCAGTACGTC. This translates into CASRSSGQGLREQYV.

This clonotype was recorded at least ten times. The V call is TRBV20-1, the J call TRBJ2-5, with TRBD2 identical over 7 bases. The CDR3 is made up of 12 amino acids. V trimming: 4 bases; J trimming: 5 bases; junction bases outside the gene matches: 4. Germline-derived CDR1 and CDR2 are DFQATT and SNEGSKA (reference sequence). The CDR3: CSANGGRETQYF. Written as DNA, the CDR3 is TGCAGTGCTAACGGGGGGAGGGAGACCCAGTACTTC.

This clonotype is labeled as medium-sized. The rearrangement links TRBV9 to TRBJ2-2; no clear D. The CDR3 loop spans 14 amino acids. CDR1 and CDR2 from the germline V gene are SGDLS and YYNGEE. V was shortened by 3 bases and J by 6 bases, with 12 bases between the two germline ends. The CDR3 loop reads CASSARTEAGELFF. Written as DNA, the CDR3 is TGTGCCAGCAGCGCCCGCACGGAAGCCGGGGAGCTGTTTTTT.

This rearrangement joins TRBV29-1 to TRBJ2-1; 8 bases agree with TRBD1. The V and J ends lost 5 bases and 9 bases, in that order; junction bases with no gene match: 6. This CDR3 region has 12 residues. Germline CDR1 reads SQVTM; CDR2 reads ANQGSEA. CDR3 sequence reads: CSVSAGGGEQFF. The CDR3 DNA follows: TGCAGCGTTAGCGCAGGGGGCGGTGAGCAGTTCTTC.

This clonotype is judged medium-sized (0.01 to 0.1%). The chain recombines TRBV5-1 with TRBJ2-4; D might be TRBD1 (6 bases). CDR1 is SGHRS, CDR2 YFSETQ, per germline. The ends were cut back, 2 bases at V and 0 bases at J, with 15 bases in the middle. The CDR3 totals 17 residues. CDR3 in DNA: TGCGCCAGCAGCTTAGGGACAAAAAACTTAGCCAAAAACATTCAGTACTTC. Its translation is CASSLGTKNLAKNIQYF.

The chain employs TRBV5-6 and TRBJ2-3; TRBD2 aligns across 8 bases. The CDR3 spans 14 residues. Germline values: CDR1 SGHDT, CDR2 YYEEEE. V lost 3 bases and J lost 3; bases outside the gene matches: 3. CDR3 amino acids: CASSWTSRTDTQYF. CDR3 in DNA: TGTGCCAGCAGCTGGACTAGCAGGACAGATACGCAGTATTTT.

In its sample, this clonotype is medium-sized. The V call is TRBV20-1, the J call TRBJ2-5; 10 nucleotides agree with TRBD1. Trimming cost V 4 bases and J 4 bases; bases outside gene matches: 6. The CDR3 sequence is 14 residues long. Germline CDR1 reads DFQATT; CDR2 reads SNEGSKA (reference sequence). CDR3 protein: CSAIPGQGIETQYF. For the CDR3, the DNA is TGCAGTGCTATACCGGGACAGGGGATAGAGACCCAGTACTTC.

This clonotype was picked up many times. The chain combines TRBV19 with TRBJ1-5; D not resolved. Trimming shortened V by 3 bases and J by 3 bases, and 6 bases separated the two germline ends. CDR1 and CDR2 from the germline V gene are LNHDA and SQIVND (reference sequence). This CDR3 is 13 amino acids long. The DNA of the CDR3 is TGTGCCAGTAGTATTCTTTTCAATCAGCCCCAGCATTTT. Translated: CASSILFNQPQHF.

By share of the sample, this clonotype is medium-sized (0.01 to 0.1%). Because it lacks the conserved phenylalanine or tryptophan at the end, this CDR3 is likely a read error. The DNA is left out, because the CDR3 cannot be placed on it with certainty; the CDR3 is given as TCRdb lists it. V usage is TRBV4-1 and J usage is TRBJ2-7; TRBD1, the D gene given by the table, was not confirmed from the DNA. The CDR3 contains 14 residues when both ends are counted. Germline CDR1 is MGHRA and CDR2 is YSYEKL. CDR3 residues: CASSLRQVRVGGYI.

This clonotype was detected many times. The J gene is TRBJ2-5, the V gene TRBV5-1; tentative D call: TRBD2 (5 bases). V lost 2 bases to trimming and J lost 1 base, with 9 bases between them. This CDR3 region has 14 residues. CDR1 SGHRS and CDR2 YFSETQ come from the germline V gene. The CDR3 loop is CASSFRTLQETQYF. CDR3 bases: TGCGCCAGCAGCTTCCGGACTCTCCAAGAGACCCAGTACTTC.

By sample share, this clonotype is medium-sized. In nucleotides, the CDR3 is TGTGCCAGCAGTCGGGGGGGGCCGGAGACCCAGTACTTC. Residues: CASSRGGPETQYF. The rearrangement joins TRBV12-3 or TRBV12-4 to TRBJ2-5; 8 positions match TRBD2. J was trimmed by 5 bases and V by 5 bases; bases with no gene match: 4. This CDR3 has 13 residues.

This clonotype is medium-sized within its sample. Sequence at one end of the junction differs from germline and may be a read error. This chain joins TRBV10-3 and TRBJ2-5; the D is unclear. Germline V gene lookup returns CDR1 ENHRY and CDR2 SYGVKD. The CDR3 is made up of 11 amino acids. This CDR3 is CAISESEILHF. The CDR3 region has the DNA TGTGCCATCAGTGAGTCGGAGATTTTGCACTTC.

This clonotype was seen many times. The CDR3 loop reads CSVTGTSGMETQYF. The CDR3 nucleotides read TGCAGCGTAACCGGGACTAGCGGGATGGAGACCCAGTACTTC. The gene calls are TRBV29-1 and TRBJ2-5, with 13 bases matching TRBD2. There are 14 residues in the CDR3. Trimming removed 6 bases from V and 5 bases from J; junction bases left unmatched: 6. From germline, CDR1 is SQVTM and CDR2 ANQGSEA.